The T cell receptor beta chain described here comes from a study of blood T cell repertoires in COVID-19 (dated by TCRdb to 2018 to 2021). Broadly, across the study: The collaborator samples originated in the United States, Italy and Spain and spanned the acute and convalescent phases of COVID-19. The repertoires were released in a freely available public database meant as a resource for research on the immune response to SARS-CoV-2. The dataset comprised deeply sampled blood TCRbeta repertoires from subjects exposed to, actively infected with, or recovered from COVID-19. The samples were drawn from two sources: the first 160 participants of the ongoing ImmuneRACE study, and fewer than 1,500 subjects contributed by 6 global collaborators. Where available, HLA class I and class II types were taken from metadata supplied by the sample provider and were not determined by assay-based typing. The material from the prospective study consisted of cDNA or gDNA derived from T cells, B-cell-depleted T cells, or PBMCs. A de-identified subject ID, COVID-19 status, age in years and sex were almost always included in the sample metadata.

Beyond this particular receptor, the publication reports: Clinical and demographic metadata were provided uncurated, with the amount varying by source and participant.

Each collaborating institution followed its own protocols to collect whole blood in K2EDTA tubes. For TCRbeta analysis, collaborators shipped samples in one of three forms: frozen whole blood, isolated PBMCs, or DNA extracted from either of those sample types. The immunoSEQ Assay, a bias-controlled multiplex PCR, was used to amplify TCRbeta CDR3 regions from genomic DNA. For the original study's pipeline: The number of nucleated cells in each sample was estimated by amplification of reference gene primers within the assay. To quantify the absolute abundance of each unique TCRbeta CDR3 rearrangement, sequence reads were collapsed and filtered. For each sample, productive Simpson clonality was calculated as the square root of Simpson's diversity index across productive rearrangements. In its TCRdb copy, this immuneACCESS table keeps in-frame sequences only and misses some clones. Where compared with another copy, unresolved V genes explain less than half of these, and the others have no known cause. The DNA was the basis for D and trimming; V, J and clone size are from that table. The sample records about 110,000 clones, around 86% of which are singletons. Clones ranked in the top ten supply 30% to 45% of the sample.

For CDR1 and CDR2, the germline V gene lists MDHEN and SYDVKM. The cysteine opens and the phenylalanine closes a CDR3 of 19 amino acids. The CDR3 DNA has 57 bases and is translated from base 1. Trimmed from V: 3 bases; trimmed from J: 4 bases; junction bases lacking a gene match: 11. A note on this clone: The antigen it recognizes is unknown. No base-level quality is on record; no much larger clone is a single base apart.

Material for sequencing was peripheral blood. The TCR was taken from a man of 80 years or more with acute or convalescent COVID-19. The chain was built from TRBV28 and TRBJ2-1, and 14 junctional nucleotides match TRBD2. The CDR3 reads CASSFRSGLAGVQYNEQFF. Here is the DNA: TGTGCCAGCAGTTTCCGATCGGGACTAGCGGGAGTACAATACAATGAGCAGTTCTTC.